This entry describes one T cell receptor (beta chain). The data derive from a study of blood T cell repertoires in COVID-19. Repertoires were generated with immunoSEQ multiplex PCR, while TCRdb's copy carries only in-frame clones and drops some. The data show tens of thousands of clones, with about 87% seen just once and around 8.6% held by the top ten. This CDR3 is built from 16 residues. Trimming at V came to 2 bases and at J to 10 bases, leaving 11 bases not matched to a gene. Germline V gene data show CDR1 as LGHDT and CDR2 as YNNKEL (reference sequence). The chain couples TRBV3-1 (or the pseudogene TRBV3-2) to TRBJ1-6; TRBD1 aligns across 7 bases. Input material: peripheral blood. This receptor was obtained from a middle-aged man with acute or convalescent COVID-19. The CDR3 here is CASSQTRDSRYSPLHF. CDR3 sequence (DNA): TGTGCCAGCAGCCAAACCCGGGACAGCAGGTACTCACCCCTCCACTTT.